The entry below gives a single T cell receptor beta chain sequence along with its context. Its target is not known. The source of the sample is a study of OX40 agonist ivuxolimab in advanced cancers. Study-wide context: Hepatocellular carcinoma, melanoma, renal cell or head and neck cancer occurred in dose-escalation patients.

Germline values: CDR1 LGHNA, CDR2 YSLEER. The ends lost 5 bases at V and 4 bases at J; junction bases unmatched: 13. The CDR3 has 18 residues. The investigators sampled blood at baseline, at cycle 4 day 1, and at cycle 7 day 1. Regarding the study as a whole: CD8+ T cells were the subset that, on average, had more expanded clones than CD4+.

The method was immunoSEQ multiplex PCR; TCRdb's version includes in-frame clones alone and lacks a portion of them. The sample yields under 25,000 clones, more than 60% seen once. Specimen: CD4+ or CD8+ T cells sorted from blood, collected in a trial of the OX40 agonist ivuxolimab. The rearrangement uses TRBV4-3 and TRBJ2-1; TRBD2 matches at 11 bases. This clonotype was sampled from an adult with an advanced solid tumor such as melanoma, head and neck, liver or kidney cancer. DNA of the CDR3: TGCGCCAGCAGCAAGAGTGCTAGCGGGGGGCCCAAATACAATGAGCAGTTCTTC. Translation gives CASSKSASGGPKYNEQFF.